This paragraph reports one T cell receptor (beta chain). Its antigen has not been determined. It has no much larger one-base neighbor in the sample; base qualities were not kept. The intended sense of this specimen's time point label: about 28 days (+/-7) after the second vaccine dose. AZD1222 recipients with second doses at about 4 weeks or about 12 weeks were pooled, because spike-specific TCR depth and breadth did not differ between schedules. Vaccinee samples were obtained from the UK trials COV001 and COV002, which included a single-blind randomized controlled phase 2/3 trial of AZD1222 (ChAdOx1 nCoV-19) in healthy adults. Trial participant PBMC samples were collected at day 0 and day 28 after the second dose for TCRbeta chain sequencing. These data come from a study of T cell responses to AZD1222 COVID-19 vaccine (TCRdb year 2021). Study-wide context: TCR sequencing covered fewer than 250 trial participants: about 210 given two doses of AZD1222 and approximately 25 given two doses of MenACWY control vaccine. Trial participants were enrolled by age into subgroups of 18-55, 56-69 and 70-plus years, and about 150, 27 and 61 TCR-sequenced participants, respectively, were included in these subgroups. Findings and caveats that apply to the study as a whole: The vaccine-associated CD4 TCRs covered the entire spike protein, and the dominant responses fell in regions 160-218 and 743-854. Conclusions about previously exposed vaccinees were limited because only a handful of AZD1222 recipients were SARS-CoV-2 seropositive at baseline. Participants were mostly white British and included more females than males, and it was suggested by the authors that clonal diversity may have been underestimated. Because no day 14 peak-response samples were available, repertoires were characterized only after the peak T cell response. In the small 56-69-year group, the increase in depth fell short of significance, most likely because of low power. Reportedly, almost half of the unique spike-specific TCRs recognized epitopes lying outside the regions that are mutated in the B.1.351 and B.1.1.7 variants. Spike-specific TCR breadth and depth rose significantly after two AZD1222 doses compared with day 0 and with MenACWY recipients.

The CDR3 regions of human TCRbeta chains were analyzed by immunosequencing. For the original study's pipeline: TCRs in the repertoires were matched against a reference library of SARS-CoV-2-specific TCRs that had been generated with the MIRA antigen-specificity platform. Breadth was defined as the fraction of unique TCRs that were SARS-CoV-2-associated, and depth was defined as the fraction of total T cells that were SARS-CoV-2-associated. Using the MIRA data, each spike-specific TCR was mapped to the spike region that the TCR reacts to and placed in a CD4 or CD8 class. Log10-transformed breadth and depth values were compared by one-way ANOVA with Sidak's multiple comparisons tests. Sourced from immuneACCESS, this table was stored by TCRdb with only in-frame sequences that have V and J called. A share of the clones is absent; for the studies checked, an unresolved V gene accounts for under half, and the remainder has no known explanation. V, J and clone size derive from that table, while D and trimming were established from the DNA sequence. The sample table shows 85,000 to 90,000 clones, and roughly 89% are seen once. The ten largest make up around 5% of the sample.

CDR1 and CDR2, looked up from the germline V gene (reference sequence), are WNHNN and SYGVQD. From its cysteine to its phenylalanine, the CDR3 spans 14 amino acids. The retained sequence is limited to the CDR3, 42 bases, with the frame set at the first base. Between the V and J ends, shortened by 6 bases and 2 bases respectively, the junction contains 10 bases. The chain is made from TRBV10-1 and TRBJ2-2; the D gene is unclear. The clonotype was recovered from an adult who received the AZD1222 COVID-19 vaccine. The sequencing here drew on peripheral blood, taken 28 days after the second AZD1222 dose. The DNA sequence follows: TGCGCCAGCAGAGCTACAAAAAACACCGGGGAGCTGTTTTTT. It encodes CASRATKNTGELFF.